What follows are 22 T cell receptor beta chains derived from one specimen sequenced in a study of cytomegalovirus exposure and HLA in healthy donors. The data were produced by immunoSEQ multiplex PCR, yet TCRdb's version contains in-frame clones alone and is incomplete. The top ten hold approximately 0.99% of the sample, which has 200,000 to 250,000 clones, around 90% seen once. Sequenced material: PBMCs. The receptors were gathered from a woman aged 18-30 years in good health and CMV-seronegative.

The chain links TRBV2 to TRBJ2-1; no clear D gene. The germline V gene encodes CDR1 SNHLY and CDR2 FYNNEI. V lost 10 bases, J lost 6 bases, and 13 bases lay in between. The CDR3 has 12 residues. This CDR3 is CATYPGGNEQFF. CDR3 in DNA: TGTGCCACCTACCCTGGCGGCAATGAGCAGTTCTTC.

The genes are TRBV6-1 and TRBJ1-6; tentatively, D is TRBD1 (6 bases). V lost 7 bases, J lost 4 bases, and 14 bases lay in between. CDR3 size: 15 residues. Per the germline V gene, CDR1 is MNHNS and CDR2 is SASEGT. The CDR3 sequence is CASIPQGFYNSPLHF. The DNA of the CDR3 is TGTGCCAGCATTCCACAGGGATTTTATAATTCACCCCTCCACTTT.

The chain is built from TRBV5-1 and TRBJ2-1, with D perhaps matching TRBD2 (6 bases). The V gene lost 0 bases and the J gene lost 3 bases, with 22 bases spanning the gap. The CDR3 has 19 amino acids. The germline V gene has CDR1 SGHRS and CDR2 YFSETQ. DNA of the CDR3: TGCGCCAGCAGCTTGGTCCCCAGCAGGGTGAGACTAGGCTACAATGAGCAGTTCTTC. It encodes CASSLVPSRVRLGYNEQFF. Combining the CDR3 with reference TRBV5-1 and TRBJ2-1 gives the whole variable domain KAGVTQTPRYLIKTRGQQVTLSCSPISGHRSVSWYQQTPGQGLQFLFEYFSETQRNKGNFPGRFSGRQFSNSRSEMNVSTLELGDSALYLCASSLVPSRVRLGYNEQFFGPGTRLTVL.

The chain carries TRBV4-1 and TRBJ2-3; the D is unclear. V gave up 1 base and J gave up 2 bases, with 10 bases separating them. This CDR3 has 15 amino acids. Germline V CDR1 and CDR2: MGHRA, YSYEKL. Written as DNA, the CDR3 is TGCGCCAGCAGCCAAGTCAAATCAAACACAGATACGCAGTATTTT. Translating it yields CASSQVKSNTDTQYF.

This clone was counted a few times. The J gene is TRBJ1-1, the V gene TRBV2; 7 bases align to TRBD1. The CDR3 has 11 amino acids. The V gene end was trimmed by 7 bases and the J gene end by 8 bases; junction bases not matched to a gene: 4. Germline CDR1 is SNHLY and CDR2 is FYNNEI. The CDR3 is CASKETGEAFF. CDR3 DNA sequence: TGTGCCAGCAAAGAGACAGGGGAAGCTTTCTTT.

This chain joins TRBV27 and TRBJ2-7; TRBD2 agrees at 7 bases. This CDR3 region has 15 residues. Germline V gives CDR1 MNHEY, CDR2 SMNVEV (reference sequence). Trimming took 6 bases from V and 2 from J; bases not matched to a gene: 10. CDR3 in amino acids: CASSPTPGGTYEQYF. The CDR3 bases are TGTGCCAGCAGCCCCACCCCGGGAGGCACCTACGAGCAGTACTTC.

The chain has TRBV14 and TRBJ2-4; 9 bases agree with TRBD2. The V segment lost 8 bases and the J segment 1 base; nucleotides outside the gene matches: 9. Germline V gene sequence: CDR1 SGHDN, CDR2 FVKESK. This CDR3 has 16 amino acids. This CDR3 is CASRLAGGPAKNIQYF. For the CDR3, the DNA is TGTGCCAGCCGTCTGGCGGGAGGGCCCGCCAAAAACATTCAGTACTTC.

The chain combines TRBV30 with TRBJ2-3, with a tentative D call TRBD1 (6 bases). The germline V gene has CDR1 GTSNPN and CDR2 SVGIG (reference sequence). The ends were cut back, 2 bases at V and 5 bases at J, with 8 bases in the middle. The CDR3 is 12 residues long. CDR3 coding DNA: TGTGCCTGGAGTCCACAGGGAGATACGCAGTATTTT. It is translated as CAWSPQGDTQYF.

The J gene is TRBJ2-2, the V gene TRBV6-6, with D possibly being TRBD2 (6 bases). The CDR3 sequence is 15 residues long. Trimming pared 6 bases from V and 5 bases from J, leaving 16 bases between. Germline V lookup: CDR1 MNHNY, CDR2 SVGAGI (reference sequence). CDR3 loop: CASRAPGLNTGELFF. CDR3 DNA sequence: TGTGCCAGCAGGGCCCCGGGACTGAATACCGGGGAGCTGTTTTTT.

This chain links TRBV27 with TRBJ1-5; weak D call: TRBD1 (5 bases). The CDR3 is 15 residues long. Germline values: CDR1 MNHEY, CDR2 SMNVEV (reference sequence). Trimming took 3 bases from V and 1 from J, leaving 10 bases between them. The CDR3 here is CASSFGQGSNQPQHF. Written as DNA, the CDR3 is TGTGCCAGCAGTTTCGGTCAGGGAAGCAATCAGCCCCAGCATTTT.

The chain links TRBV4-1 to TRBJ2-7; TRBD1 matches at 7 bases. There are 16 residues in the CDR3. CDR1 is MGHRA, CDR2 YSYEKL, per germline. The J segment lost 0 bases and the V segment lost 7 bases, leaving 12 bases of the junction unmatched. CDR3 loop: CASTYESTGSSYEQYF. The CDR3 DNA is TGCGCCAGCACTTACGAATCGACAGGGTCCTCCTACGAGCAGTACTTC.

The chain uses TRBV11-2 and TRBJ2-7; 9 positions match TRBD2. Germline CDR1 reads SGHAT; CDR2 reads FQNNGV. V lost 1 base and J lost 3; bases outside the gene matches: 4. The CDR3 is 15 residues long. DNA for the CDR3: TGTGCCAGCAGCTTAGGACTAGCGGTTATCTACGAGCAGTACTTC. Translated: CASSLGLAVIYEQYF.

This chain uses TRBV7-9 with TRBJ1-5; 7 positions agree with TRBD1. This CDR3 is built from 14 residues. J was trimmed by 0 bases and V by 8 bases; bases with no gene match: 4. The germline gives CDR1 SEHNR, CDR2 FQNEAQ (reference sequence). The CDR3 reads CASGPGGSNQPQHF. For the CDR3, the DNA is TGTGCCAGCGGCCCAGGGGGTAGCAATCAGCCCCAGCATTTT.

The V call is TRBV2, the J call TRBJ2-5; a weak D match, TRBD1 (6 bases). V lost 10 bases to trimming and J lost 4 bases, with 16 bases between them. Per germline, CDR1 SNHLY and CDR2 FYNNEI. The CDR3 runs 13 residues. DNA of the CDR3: TGTGCCAACACCGGGACAAGTAGAGAGACCCAGTACTTC. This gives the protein CANTGTSRETQYF.

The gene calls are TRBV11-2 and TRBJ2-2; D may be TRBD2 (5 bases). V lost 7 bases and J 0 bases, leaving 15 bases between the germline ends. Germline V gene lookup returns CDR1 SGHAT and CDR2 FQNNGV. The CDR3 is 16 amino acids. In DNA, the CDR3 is TGTGCCAGCAAACGGAGAGGGTACCCGAACACCGGGGAGCTGTTTTTT. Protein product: CASKRRGYPNTGELFF.

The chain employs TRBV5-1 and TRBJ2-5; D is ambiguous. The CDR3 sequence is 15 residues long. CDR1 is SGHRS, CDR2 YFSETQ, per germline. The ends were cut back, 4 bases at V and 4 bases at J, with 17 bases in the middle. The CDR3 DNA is TGCGCCAGCAGCCCCAACCCGGCGGCCCCAGAGACCCAGTACTTC. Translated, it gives CASSPNPAAPETQYF.

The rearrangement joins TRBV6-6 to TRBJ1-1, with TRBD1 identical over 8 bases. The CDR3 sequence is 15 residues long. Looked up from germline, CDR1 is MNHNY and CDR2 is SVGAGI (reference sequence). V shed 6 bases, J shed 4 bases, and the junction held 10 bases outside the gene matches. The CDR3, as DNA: TGTGCCAGCAGGGGACCGGACAGGGTCGGCACTGAAGCTTTCTTT. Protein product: CASRGPDRVGTEAFF.

CDR3 sequence (DNA): TGCGCCAGCAGCCCTCGTGGGAGGTCGGACACCGGGGAGCTGTTTTTT. It yields the protein CASSPRGRSDTGELFF. The chain is built from TRBV5-1 and TRBJ2-2, with TRBD2 as a possible D gene (6 bases). CDR1 is SGHRS, CDR2 YFSETQ, per germline. This CDR3 has 16 amino acids. V was trimmed by 4 bases and J by 3 bases, leaving 16 bases between them.

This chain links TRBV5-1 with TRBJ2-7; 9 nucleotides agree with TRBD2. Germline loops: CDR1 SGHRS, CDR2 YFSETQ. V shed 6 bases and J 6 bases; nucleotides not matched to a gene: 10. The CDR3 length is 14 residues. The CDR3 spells CASTVAGEVGEQYF. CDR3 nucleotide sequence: TGCGCCAGCACAGTAGCGGGAGAGGTCGGCGAGCAGTACTTC.

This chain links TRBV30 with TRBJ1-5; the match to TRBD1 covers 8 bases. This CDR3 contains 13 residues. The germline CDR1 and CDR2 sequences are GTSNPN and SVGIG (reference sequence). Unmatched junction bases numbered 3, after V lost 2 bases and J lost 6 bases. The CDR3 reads CAWSRQGFQPQHF. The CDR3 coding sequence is TGTGCCTGGAGTAGACAGGGGTTTCAGCCCCAGCATTTT.

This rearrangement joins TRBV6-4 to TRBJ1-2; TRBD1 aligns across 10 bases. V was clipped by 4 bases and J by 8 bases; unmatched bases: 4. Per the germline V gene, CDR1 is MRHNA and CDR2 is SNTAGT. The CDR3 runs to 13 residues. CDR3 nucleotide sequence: TGTGCCAGCAGTGTCGACAGGGGGCAAGGCTACACCTTC. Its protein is CASSVDRGQGYTF.

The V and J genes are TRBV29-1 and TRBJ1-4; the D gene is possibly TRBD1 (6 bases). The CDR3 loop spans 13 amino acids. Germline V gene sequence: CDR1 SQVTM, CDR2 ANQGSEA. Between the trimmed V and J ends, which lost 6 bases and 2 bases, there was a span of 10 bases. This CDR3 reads CSVSQGTNEKLFF. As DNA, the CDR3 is TGCAGCGTATCACAGGGTACTAATGAAAAACTGTTTTTT. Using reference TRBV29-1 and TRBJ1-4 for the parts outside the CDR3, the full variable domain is SAVISQKPSRDICQRGTSLTIQCQVDSQVTMMFWYRQQPGQSLTLIATANQGSEATYESGFVIDKFPISRPNLTFSTLTVSNMSPEDSSIYLCSVSQGTNEKLFFGSGTQLSVL.